The table lists the clone carrying this TCR beta chain with a few counts. Its specificity is unknown. This sample was included in a study of T cell responses to AZD1222 COVID-19 vaccine. Generated by immunoSEQ multiplex PCR, the TCRdb table keeps only in-frame clones and is missing some. The table lists around 140,000 clones, approximately 90% of them singletons. Study-level results: Just six AZD1222 recipients were seropositive at baseline. There were mostly white British donors and more females than males, and clonal diversity was possibly underestimated.

V shed 3 bases and J 13 bases; nucleotides not matched to a gene: 11. The CDR3 spans 13 residues. Germline V gene sequence: CDR1 SGHRS, CDR2 YFSETQ. The V gene is TRBV5-1, the J gene TRBJ1-2; TRBD1 matches 8 bases. This TCR derives from an adult who received the AZD1222 COVID-19 vaccine. The material sequenced was peripheral blood, taken 28 days after the second AZD1222 dose. CDR3 sequence: CASSSRDRKSATF. CDR3 bases: TGCGCCAGCAGCTCCCGGGACAGGAAATCGGCCACCTTC.